The 20 T cell receptor beta chains below all came from one sample that was sequenced in a study of OX40 agonist ivuxolimab in advanced cancers. Assay used: immunoSEQ multiplex PCR; TCRdb lists only in-frame clones, some missing. Of about 68,000 clones in the sample, 82% were seen once. Here the sequenced sample was CD4+ or CD8+ T cells sorted from blood, taken in a trial of the OX40 agonist ivuxolimab. All receptors derive from an adult with an advanced solid tumor such as melanoma, head and neck, liver or kidney cancer.

The chain has TRBV19 and TRBJ1-5; D perhaps matches TRBD1 (5 bases). CDR3 length equals 12 residues. V lost 9 bases and J 2 bases, leaving 8 bases between the germline ends. Germline V lookup: CDR1 LNHDA, CDR2 SQIVND (reference sequence). CDR3 amino acids: CASRDGNQPQHF. In DNA form, the CDR3 reads TGTGCCAGCCGGGACGGCAATCAGCCCCAGCATTTT.

CDR3 sequence reads: CASSLVNNEQFF. DNA of the CDR3: TGTGCCAGCAGCTTAGTAAACAATGAGCAGTTCTTC. This chain joins TRBV7-2 and TRBJ2-1; D is undetermined. Per the germline V gene, CDR1 is SGHTA and CDR2 is FQGNSA. This CDR3 has 12 residues. Deletions cut 1 base from V and 5 bases from J, with 3 bases between.

The chain combines TRBV27 with TRBJ2-7; D not resolved. The CDR3 is 13 amino acids. CDR1 MNHEY and CDR2 SMNVEV come from the germline V gene (reference sequence). V was trimmed by 0 bases and J by 0 bases, leaving 3 bases between them. The CDR3 nucleotides are TGTGCCAGCAGTTTATCGGGCTCCTACGAGCAGTACTTC. This encodes CASSLSGSYEQYF.

This sequence joins TRBV28 and TRBJ2-5; the D gene is possibly TRBD1 (6 bases). Germline CDR1 is MDHEN and CDR2 is SYDVKM. The CDR3 extends over 13 amino acids. V was pared by 6 bases and J by 3 bases, with 11 bases between. The CDR3 loop reads CASSPPGEETQYF. As DNA, the CDR3 is TGTGCCAGCAGCCCGCCAGGGGAAGAGACCCAGTACTTC.

The J gene is TRBJ2-1, the V gene TRBV28; 11 bases line up with TRBD2. There are 16 residues in the CDR3. Unmatched junction bases numbered 10, after V lost 2 bases and J lost 10 bases. CDR1 is MDHEN and CDR2 is SYDVKM in the germline V gene. The CDR3 region has the DNA TGTGCCAGCAGTTTACAGCGGTTAGCGGGGGGGCGGGAGCAGTTCTTC. This codes for CASSLQRLAGGREQFF.

As regards this clone: Other nucleotide sequences from this sample produce the same CDR3. This sequence joins TRBV5-1 and TRBJ1-1, with D possibly being TRBD1 (6 bases). Germline lookup yields CDR1 SGHRS and CDR2 YFSETQ. V lost 1 base, J lost 4 bases, and 11 bases lay in between. The CDR3 spans 14 residues. The CDR3 nucleotides read TGCGCCAGCAGCTTGTTCCAGGGGTCCACTGAAGCTTTCTTT. This codes for CASSLFQGSTEAFF.

The rearrangement joins TRBV30 to TRBJ2-7, with D tentatively TRBD2 (6 bases). CDR3 length equals 11 residues. Germline V gene lookup returns CDR1 GTSNPN and CDR2 SVGIG (reference sequence). V lost 5 bases, J lost 7 bases, and 12 bases lay in between. CDR3 residues: CAWHGAGEQYF. DNA of the CDR3: TGTGCCTGGCACGGTGCGGGGGAGCAGTACTTC.

CDR3 sequence (DNA): TGTGCCAGCAGCCTTTCCGGGACTAGCGGGATTAATGAGCAGTTCTTC. Translating it yields CASSLSGTSGINEQFF. The rearrangement uses TRBV11-2 and TRBJ2-1; 13 nucleotides line up with TRBD2. V lost 5 bases to trimming and J lost 7 bases; unmatched junction nucleotides: 8. The CDR3 is 16 residues long. Germline CDR1 and CDR2: SGHAT and FQNNGV.

This chain connects TRBV25-1 to TRBJ1-1, with 9 bases that match TRBD1. The germline V gene has CDR1 MGHDK and CDR2 SYGVNS. The CDR3 sequence is 14 residues long. Unmatched junction bases numbered 3, after V lost 3 bases and J lost 4 bases. The CDR3, as DNA: TGTGCCAGCAGTGATAACAGGGGGCGCACTGAAGCTTTCTTT. This sequence encodes CASSDNRGRTEAFF.

The V and J genes are TRBV4-2 and TRBJ2-1; the D gene is possibly TRBD2 (5 bases). The germline V gene encodes CDR1 LGHNA and CDR2 YNFKEQ. Trimming cost V 1 base and J 4 bases, with 5 bases left between them. The CDR3 is made up of 13 amino acids. The CDR3 protein is CASSQGGYNEQFF. The CDR3, as DNA: TGTGCCAGCAGCCAAGGCGGGTACAATGAGCAGTTCTTC.

The chain carries TRBV28 and TRBJ2-7; 7 bases are shared with TRBD2. The CDR3 has 16 residues. Unmatched junction bases numbered 16, after V lost 5 bases and J lost 6 bases. From germline, CDR1 is MDHEN and CDR2 SYDVKM. The CDR3 DNA follows: TGTGCCAGCAGTGGCCGCCTGGCGGGAGCGCTTCGCGAGCAGTACTTC. Amino acids: CASSGRLAGALREQYF.

CDR3 protein: CASSLSALAGDEQYF. The CDR3 DNA reads as TGCGCCAGCAGCCTCTCAGCGCTAGCGGGAGACGAGCAGTACTTC. This chain joins TRBV4-3 and TRBJ2-7, with 10 bases fitting TRBD2. CDR1 is LGHNA, CDR2 YSLEER, per germline. CDR3 length equals 15 residues. After removal of 4 bases from V and 5 bases from J, the junction contained 8 bases not matched to a gene.

The chain is built from TRBV25-1 and TRBJ2-7, with D hard to call. CDR1 MGHDK and CDR2 SYGVNS come from the germline V gene. V gave up 0 bases and J gave up 3 bases, with 0 bases separating them. The CDR3 extends over 11 amino acids. The CDR3 reads CASSEYYEQYF. As DNA, the CDR3 is TGTGCCAGCAGTGAATACTACGAGCAGTACTTC.

This chain connects TRBV28 to TRBJ2-7; 9 bases are shared with TRBD1. V dropped 9 bases and J dropped 6; count of bases not matched to a gene: 12. CDR1 MDHEN and CDR2 SYDVKM come from the germline V gene. This CDR3 is built from 14 residues. The CDR3 loop is CASSSGQGIGEQYV. The CDR3 nucleotides are TGTGCCAGTTCGTCCGGACAGGGGATCGGCGAGCAGTACGTC.

This chain joins TRBV10-3 and TRBJ2-3; 8 nucleotides match TRBD1. Trimming took 7 bases from V and 1 from J; bases not matched to a gene: 4. This CDR3 is 14 amino acids long. From germline, CDR1 is ENHRY and CDR2 SYGVKD. The CDR3: CAINPGQGTDTQYF. The CDR3 nucleotides read TGTGCCATCAACCCGGGACAGGGCACAGATACGCAGTATTTT.

The chain recombines TRBV15 with TRBJ1-5; unclear D gene. Germline CDR1 LNHNV, CDR2 YYDKDF (reference sequence). The CDR3 is 15 residues long. The ends were cut back, 3 bases at V and 9 bases at J, with 18 bases in the middle. The CDR3 DNA reads as TGTGCCACCAGCAGTGTGGGTGGGATAGACGCGCCCCAGCATTTT. Amino acid sequence: CATSSVGGIDAPQHF.

The chain joins TRBV7-6 to TRBJ2-1, with TRBD2 as a possible D gene (7 bases). Trimming took 5 bases from V and 7 from J, leaving 18 bases between them. Germline V gene lookup returns CDR1 SGHVS and CDR2 FNYEAQ. This CDR3 comprises 15 residues. The CDR3 region has the DNA TGTGCCAGCAGCCCCCGGAGGGGGGGCGGGAATGAGCAGTTCTTC. Translating gives CASSPRRGGGNEQFF.

The chain is built from TRBV18 and TRBJ1-5, with D possibly being TRBD1 (6 bases). Germline V lookup: CDR1 KGHSH, CDR2 LQKENI. V was cut by 5 bases and J by 2 bases, with 16 bases left in between. CDR3 size: 16 residues. The CDR3 spells CASSAFERQGNQPQHF. The CDR3 nucleotides read TGTGCCAGCTCAGCGTTCGAGCGACAGGGCAATCAGCCCCAGCATTTT.

The V call is TRBV2, the J call TRBJ2-1; D is undetermined. The CDR3 has 13 amino acids. Germline values: CDR1 SNHLY, CDR2 FYNNEI. Trimming pared 10 bases from V and 7 bases from J, leaving 17 bases between. CDR3 bases: TGTGCCATACAGCTAACAAACAAAAATGAGCAGTTCTTC. Translation gives CAIQLTNKNEQFF.

This clone has only one observation. This chain joins TRBV2 and TRBJ2-3; no clear D gene. Germline V gives CDR1 SNHLY, CDR2 FYNNEI. Trimming took 7 bases from V and 4 from J, leaving 15 bases between them. The CDR3 consists of 14 residues. The CDR3 loop is CASTPTVLPDTQYF. CDR3 DNA sequence: TGTGCCAGCACCCCGACGGTACTCCCAGATACGCAGTATTTT.